This T cell receptor beta chain appears in the sequencing data of a study of metastatic and nonmetastatic thyroid tumors (dated by TCRdb to between 2020 and 2021). In terms of the full investigation: Repertoires from peripheral blood and from tumor or nodule tissue samples of malignant and benign thyroid patients were compared. Results and caveats for the whole study, not just this receptor: TCR beta diversity was reported as significantly higher in malignant tumors than in benign nodules, in both blood and tumor samples.

The library was built by means of PCR. The sample was run on an Illumina HiSeq 4000. High-throughput sequencing was used to profile the TCR beta-chain CDR3 region of every patient. Regarding the original processing steps: CDR3 differences across clinicopathological groups were used to build a classifier for discriminating distant-metastatic papillary thyroid cancer patients. To measure repertoire diversity the researchers used the Shannon index, while the Morisita-Horn index served to gauge how similar the tumor and blood repertoires were. TCRdb reanalyzed the raw reads on its own, using fastp at Q25 for trimming and MiXCR for clone calling, and kept in-frame beta chains. The V and J calls follow TCRdb's processing rather than the paper's. The sample table holds tens of thousands of clones, of which under 30% were seen once. Together, the top ten hold 12% of the sample. No treatment had been received by any patient before thyroid surgery. The study retrospectively analysed patient clinical samples collected from about 2012 to 2018 using T-cell receptor beta sequencing.

Notes on this clone: This receptor's antigen is unknown. No conserved phenylalanine or tryptophan is present at the end of the CDR3, so a read error is the likely explanation.

The germline V gene encodes CDR1 DFQATT and CDR2 SNEGSKA (reference sequence). From its first to its last residue, the CDR3 has 13 amino acids. CDR3 DNA only is kept here, 39 bases in frame from base 1. Relative to germline, V is 7 bases shorter and J is 4 bases shorter, with 15 bases between their ends. The sequence was obtained from a male donor with papillary thyroid cancer or a benign thyroid nodule (not recorded which). Some clones in this sample may be carry-over from other donors' samples. The sequence joins TRBV20-1 to TRBJ2-3, with no reliable assignment of the D segment. The sample comprised tumor tissue. The CDR3 protein is CSEEGIGADTQYI. In nucleotide form, the sequence is TGCAGTGAGGAAGGGATAGGCGCAGATACGCAGTATATT.